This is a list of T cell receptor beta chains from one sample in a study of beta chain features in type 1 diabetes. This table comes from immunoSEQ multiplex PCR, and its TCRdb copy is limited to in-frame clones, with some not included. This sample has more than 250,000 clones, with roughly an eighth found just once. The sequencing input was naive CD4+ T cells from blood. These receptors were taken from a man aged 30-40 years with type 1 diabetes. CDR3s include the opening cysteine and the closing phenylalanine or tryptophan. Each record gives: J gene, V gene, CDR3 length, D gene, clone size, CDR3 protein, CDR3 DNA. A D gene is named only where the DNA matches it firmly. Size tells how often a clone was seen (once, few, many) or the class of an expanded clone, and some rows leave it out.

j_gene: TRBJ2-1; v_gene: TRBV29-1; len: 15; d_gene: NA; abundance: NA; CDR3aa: CSVGSGVSSYNEQFF; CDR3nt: TGCAGCGTTGGTTCGGGGGTCTCCTCCTACAATGAGCAGTTCTTC
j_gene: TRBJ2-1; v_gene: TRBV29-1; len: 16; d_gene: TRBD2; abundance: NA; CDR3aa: CSVERSRAGGPNEQFF; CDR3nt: TGCAGCGTTGAAAGGTCGCGGGCGGGAGGGCCGAATGAGCAGTTCTTC
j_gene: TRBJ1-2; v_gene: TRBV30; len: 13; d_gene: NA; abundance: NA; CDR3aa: CAWNLQGRYGYTF; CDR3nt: TGTGCCTGGAATCTCCAGGGAAGATATGGCTACACCTTC
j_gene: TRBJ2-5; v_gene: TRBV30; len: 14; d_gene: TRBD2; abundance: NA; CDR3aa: CAWSLAGGPKTQYF; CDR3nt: TGTGCCTGGAGTCTAGCGGGAGGGCCGAAGACCCAGTACTTC
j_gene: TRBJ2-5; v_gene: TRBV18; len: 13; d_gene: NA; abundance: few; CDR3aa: CASAGRIQETQYF; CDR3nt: TGTGCCAGCGCGGGACGGATCCAAGAGACCCAGTACTTC
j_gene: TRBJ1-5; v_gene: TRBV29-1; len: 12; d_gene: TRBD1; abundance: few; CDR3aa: CSVWDSGGPQHF; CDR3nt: TGCAGCGTTTGGGACAGCGGGGGGCCCCAGCATTTT
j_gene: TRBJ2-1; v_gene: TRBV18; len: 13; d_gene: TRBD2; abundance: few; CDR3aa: CASSPGTMNEQFF; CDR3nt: TGTGCCAGCTCACCAGGGACTATGAATGAGCAGTTCTTC
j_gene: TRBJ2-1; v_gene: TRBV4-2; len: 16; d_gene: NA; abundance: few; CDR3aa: CASSQDLWRVNNEQFF; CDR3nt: TGTGCCAGCAGCCAAGACCTATGGCGGGTGAACAATGAGCAGTTCTTC
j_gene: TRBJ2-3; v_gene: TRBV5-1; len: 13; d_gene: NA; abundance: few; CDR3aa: CASATGGTDTQYF; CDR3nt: TGCGCCAGCGCCACGGGAGGCACAGATACGCAGTATTTT
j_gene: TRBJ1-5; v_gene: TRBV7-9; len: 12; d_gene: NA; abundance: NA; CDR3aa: CASRRGDQPQHF; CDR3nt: TGTGCCAGCAGACGGGGTGATCAGCCCCAGCATTTT
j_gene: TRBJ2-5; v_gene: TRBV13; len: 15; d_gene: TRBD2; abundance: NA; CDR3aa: CASSPLAGVGETQYF; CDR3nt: TGTGCCAGCAGCCCACTAGCGGGAGTGGGGGAGACCCAGTACTTC
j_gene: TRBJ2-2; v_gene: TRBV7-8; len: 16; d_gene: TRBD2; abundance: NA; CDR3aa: CASSRLSGANTGELFF; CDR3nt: TGTGCCAGCAGCCGCCTTAGCGGGGCGAACACCGGGGAGCTGTTTTTT
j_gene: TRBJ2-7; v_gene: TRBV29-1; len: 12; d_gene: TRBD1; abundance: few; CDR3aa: CSVSTGTDEQYF; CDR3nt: TGCAGCGTCTCGACAGGGACGGACGAGCAGTACTTC
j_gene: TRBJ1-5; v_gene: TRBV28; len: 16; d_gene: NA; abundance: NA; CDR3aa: CASSHRTTRSNQPQHF; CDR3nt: TGTGCCAGCAGTCACAGGACAACACGGAGCAATCAGCCCCAGCATTTT
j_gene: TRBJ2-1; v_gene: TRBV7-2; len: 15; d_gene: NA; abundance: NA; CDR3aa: CASSSLQGFGNEQFF; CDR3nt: TGTGCCAGCTCTAGCCTACAGGGTTTTGGCAATGAGCAGTTCTTC
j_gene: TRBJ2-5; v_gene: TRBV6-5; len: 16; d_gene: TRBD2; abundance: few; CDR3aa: CASSYSGSGTQETQYF; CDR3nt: TGTGCCAGCAGTTACTCGGGTAGCGGGACCCAAGAGACCCAGTACTTC
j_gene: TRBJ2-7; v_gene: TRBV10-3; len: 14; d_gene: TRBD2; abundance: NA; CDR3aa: CAISRAGAQYEQYF; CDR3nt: TGTGCCATCAGCCGAGCGGGAGCTCAGTACGAGCAGTACTTC
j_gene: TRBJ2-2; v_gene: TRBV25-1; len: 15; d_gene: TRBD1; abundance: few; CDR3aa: CASRLGQGNTGELFF; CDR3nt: TGTGCCAGCAGATTAGGACAGGGGAACACCGGGGAGCTGTTTTTT
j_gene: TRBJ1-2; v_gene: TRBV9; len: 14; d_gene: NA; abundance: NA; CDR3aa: CASSVNQGRYGYTF; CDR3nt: TGTGCCAGCAGCGTAAATCAGGGGCGGTATGGCTACACCTTC
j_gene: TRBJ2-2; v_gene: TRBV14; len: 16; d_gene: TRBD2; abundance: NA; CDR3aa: CASSRLGLADTGELFF; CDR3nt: TGTGCCAGCAGCCGCCTAGGACTAGCGGACACCGGGGAGCTGTTTTTT
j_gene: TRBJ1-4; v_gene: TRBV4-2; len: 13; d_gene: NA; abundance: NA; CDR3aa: CASSGRDNEKLFF; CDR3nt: TGTGCCAGCAGCGGACGGGACAACGAAAAACTGTTTTTT
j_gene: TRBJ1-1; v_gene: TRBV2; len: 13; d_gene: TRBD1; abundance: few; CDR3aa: CASTRQGGTEAFF; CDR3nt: TGTGCCAGCACCAGACAGGGCGGCACTGAAGCTTTCTTT
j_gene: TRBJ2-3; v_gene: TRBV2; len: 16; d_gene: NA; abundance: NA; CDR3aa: CATTLLGPGNTDTQYF; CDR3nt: TGTGCCACCACCTTGTTGGGGCCCGGTAACACAGATACGCAGTATTTT
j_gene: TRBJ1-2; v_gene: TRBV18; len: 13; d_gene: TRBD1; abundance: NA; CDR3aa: CASSPRDRGSVSF; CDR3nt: TGTGCCAGCTCACCACGGGACAGGGGAAGTGTTTCCTTC
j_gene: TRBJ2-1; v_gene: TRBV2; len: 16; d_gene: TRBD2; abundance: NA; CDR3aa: CASSERLAGFSGEQFF; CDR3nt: TGTGCCAGCAGTGAAAGGCTAGCGGGTTTCAGCGGTGAGCAGTTCTTC
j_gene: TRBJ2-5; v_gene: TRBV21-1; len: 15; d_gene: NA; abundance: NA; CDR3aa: CASSKGCGGRKTQYF; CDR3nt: TGTGCCAGCAGCAAAGGGTGCGGCGGGAGAAAGACCCAGTACTTC